This T cell receptor (beta chain) comes out of a study of control samples from healthy donors and cancer patients. Germline V gene sequence: CDR1 SEHNR, CDR2 FQNEAQ (reference sequence). Trimming took off 1 base at V and 7 bases at J, with 10 bases between the two ends. This CDR3 has 14 residues. Only in-frame clones appear in the TCRdb table, and some are missing; sequencing was by immunoSEQ multiplex PCR. In the table there are 150,000 or so clones, 70% to 90% of which are singletons. Sequenced input: blood. The chain links TRBV7-9 to TRBJ2-2, with D tentatively TRBD2 (5 bases). The sequence was collected from a man younger than 30 in good health. CDR3 in DNA: TGTGCCAGCAGCTTAGTGGGCCGGGACGGGGAGCTGTTTTTT. Its translation is CASSLVGRDGELFF.